Listed below are T cell receptor beta chains from one sample, sequenced in a study of T cell repertoires in cytomegalovirus infection. Their target antigens are unknown. TCRdb re-derived calls from the reads in MiXCR, one entry per CDR3 protein. Of 750,000 to 950,000 distinct CDR3 sequences in the sample, 25% to 35% are singletons; the top ten hold over 10%. This specimen was cultured CD8+ T cells from PBMCs, taken from culture after CMV antigen stimulation. The receptors here all came from a human donor in good health (CMV status not recorded). Some clones in this sample may be carry-over from other donors' samples. Both conserved end residues are part of each CDR3. Each record gives: CDR3 DNA, CDR3 protein, V gene, D gene, J gene, clone size. D genes are given only for firm matches. A row's size may be missing; if present it is once, few, many or a size class.

CDR3nt: TGTGCCAGTAGTGTCAACATGGGCCTAGAAAATGAGCAGTTCTTC
CDR3aa: CASSVNMGLENEQFF
v_gene: TRBV19
d_gene: .
j_gene: TRBJ2-1
abundance: .

CDR3nt: TGCGCCAGCACCCACGAAGACAGGGTGGTCGCAGATACGCAGTATTTT
CDR3aa: CASTHEDRVVADTQYF
v_gene: TRBV5-1
d_gene: TRBD1
j_gene: TRBJ2-3
abundance: few

CDR3nt: TGTGCCAGCAGGGGACTAGCGGCGGATACGCAGTATTTT
CDR3aa: CASRGLAADTQYF
v_gene: TRBV2
d_gene: TRBD2
j_gene: TRBJ2-3
abundance: .

CDR3nt: TGTGTCAGCTGCTCAGGGGGCTTACTCACTTTGCAGTACTTC
CDR3aa: CVSCSGGLLTLQYF
v_gene: TRBV2
d_gene: TRBD1
j_gene: TRBJ2-7
abundance: .

CDR3nt: TGTGCCAGCAGCCGGGGAGACCTCCGCCTCATGAACACTGAAGCTTTCTTT
CDR3aa: CASSRGDLRLMNTEAFF
v_gene: TRBV7-6
d_gene: .
j_gene: TRBJ1-1
abundance: few

CDR3nt: TGTGCCAGCAGTTTGGGTCGGGGGTTCGAGACCCAGTACTTC
CDR3aa: CASSLGRGFETQYF
v_gene: TRBV12-3/TRBV12-4
d_gene: .
j_gene: TRBJ2-5
abundance: .

CDR3nt: TGCGCCAGCAGCCAAAAGGACGCAGGGAATAATTCACCCCTCCACTTT
CDR3aa: CASSQKDAGNNSPLHF
v_gene: TRBV4-1
d_gene: .
j_gene: TRBJ1-6
abundance: few

CDR3nt: TGTGCCAGCAGCTTAGTGGTCCAGGGGAATTCACCCCTCCACTTT
CDR3aa: CASSLVVQGNSPLHF
v_gene: TRBV7-9
d_gene: .
j_gene: TRBJ1-6
abundance: .

CDR3nt: TGTGCCAGCAGCTTAGGAGTAAGGGAGACCCAGTACTTC
CDR3aa: CASSLGVRETQYF
v_gene: TRBV7-8
d_gene: .
j_gene: TRBJ2-5
abundance: .

CDR3nt: TGTGCCAGCAGTTTATCGCCAGGGGCCTATAACACTGAAGCTTTCTTT
CDR3aa: CASSLSPGAYNTEAFF
v_gene: TRBV27
d_gene: .
j_gene: TRBJ1-1
abundance: few

CDR3nt: TGTGCCAGCACCCCGAGGAGGGGAGGGAACACTGAAGCTTTCTTT
CDR3aa: CASTPRRGGNTEAFF
v_gene: TRBV6-1
d_gene: .
j_gene: TRBJ1-1
abundance: .

CDR3nt: TGTGCCAGCACGGTCGCGGGGACGAACACCGGGGAGCTGTTTTTT
CDR3aa: CASTVAGTNTGELFF
v_gene: TRBV27
d_gene: .
j_gene: TRBJ2-2
abundance: few

CDR3nt: TGTGCCAGCAGCCAGGGGCGGCCCAGTATCTACGAGCAGTACTTC
CDR3aa: CASSQGRPSIYEQYF
v_gene: TRBV12-3/TRBV12-4
d_gene: .
j_gene: TRBJ2-7
abundance: .

CDR3nt: TGTGCCAGTAGTATCGATCCACGGGCCCCCGGCACTGAAGCTTTCTTT
CDR3aa: CASSIDPRAPGTEAFF
v_gene: TRBV19
d_gene: .
j_gene: TRBJ1-1
abundance: .

CDR3nt: TGCAGTGCTAAGGTACCTTCATATAGCAATCAGCCCCAGCATTTT
CDR3aa: CSAKVPSYSNQPQHF
v_gene: TRBV20-1
d_gene: .
j_gene: TRBJ1-5
abundance: few

CDR3nt: TGTGCCAGCAGTTCTTACTGGGACAGGCAAGAGACCCAGTACTTC
CDR3aa: CASSSYWDRQETQYF
v_gene: TRBV7-2
d_gene: TRBD1
j_gene: TRBJ2-5
abundance: few

CDR3nt: TGTGCCAGCAGTTACTCGCGGGCGGTTCCCCCGGCCGATGAGCAGTTCTTC
CDR3aa: CASSYSRAVPPADEQFF
v_gene: TRBV6-6
d_gene: .
j_gene: TRBJ2-1
abundance: few

CDR3nt: TGTGCCAGCAGTTTAGGGCGGGGGCCCCGGGATGAGCAGTTCTTC
CDR3aa: CASSLGRGPRDEQFF
v_gene: TRBV12-3/TRBV12-4
d_gene: .
j_gene: TRBJ2-1
abundance: many

CDR3nt: TGTGCCAGCAGCCAAACGGAGTACTGGAATATGGGCTACACCTTC
CDR3aa: CASSQTEYWNMGYTF
v_gene: TRBV7-9
d_gene: .
j_gene: TRBJ1-2
abundance: many

CDR3nt: TGTGCCAGCAGCCCGACAGGGGTTGAAGCTTTCTTT
CDR3aa: CASSPTGVEAFF
v_gene: TRBV7-9
d_gene: TRBD1
j_gene: TRBJ1-1
abundance: .

CDR3nt: TGTGCTAGCAGCTTTAGGACAGGGGGACACGGGGAGCTGTTTTTT
CDR3aa: CASSFRTGGHGELFF
v_gene: TRBV7-7
d_gene: TRBD1
j_gene: TRBJ2-2
abundance: few

CDR3nt: TGTGCCAGCAGTTTAACCCGGGCATATGGCTACACCTTC
CDR3aa: CASSLTRAYGYTF
v_gene: TRBV27
d_gene: .
j_gene: TRBJ1-2
abundance: .

CDR3nt: TGTGCCAGCAGCTTAGACACTAGCGGGGGCCACCAAGAGACCCAGTACTTC
CDR3aa: CASSLDTSGGHQETQYF
v_gene: TRBV7-6
d_gene: TRBD2
j_gene: TRBJ2-5
abundance: many

CDR3nt: TGTGCCAGTAGCCGGGACAGGGGGCCAGACTACAATGAGCAGTTCTTC
CDR3aa: CASSRDRGPDYNEQFF
v_gene: TRBV19
d_gene: TRBD1
j_gene: TRBJ2-1
abundance: .

CDR3nt: TGTGCCAGCAGCCCGGGCCTGGGGGCCAAAAACATTCAGTACTTC
CDR3aa: CASSPGLGAKNIQYF
v_gene: TRBV6-1
d_gene: .
j_gene: TRBJ2-4
abundance: .

CDR3nt: TGTGCCAGCAGTCTAGCGGGGGGGGCCCCCCAGGTCGATACGCAGTATTTT
CDR3aa: CASSLAGGAPQVDTQYF
v_gene: TRBV27
d_gene: TRBD2
j_gene: TRBJ2-3
abundance: .

CDR3nt: TGTGCCAGCAGTTTGGCAGTGCTTCGCGGGTGGCTTCTGTTTTTT
CDR3aa: CASSLAVLRGWLLFF
v_gene: TRBV7-4
d_gene: .
j_gene: TRBJ1-4
abundance: .

CDR3nt: TGTGCCATCAGTGAAACAGGGGGATACAATGAGCAGTTCTTC
CDR3aa: CAISETGGYNEQFF
v_gene: TRBV10-3
d_gene: TRBD1
j_gene: TRBJ2-1
abundance: .

CDR3nt: TGTGCCAGCAGTCCCCCCGGGGTCATGACACCCCTCCACTTT
CDR3aa: CASSPPGVMTPLHF
v_gene: TRBV27
d_gene: .
j_gene: TRBJ1-6
abundance: .

CDR3nt: TGTGCCACAGAGGGGGGTCATAACACCGGGGAGCTGTTTTTT
CDR3aa: CATEGGHNTGELFF
v_gene: TRBV7-9
d_gene: .
j_gene: TRBJ2-2
abundance: few

CDR3nt: TGTGCCAGCAGCTTATTGGGGAGTAGCACAGATACGCAGTATTTT
CDR3aa: CASSLLGSSTDTQYF
v_gene: TRBV7-8
d_gene: .
j_gene: TRBJ2-3
abundance: .

CDR3nt: TGTGCCAGCCTAGGACCCCGCTCCGGGACAGGGTACAATGAGCAGTTCTTC
CDR3aa: CASLGPRSGTGYNEQFF
v_gene: TRBV7-9
d_gene: TRBD1
j_gene: TRBJ2-1
abundance: few

CDR3nt: TGTGCCAGCAGGGAGCGAACCGGGGGACGGACCGGGGAGCTGTTTTTT
CDR3aa: CASRERTGGRTGELFF
v_gene: TRBV6-5
d_gene: .
j_gene: TRBJ2-2
abundance: .

CDR3nt: TGTGCCATCAATAGCCGGGACACCGCATCCTACGAGCAGTACTTC
CDR3aa: CAINSRDTASYEQYF
v_gene: TRBV10-3
d_gene: .
j_gene: TRBJ2-7
abundance: once

CDR3nt: TGCGCCAGCAGTCTTGCGGCCGGACAGGGGGCGTACGAGCAGTACTTC
CDR3aa: CASSLAAGQGAYEQYF
v_gene: TRBV23-1
d_gene: TRBD1
j_gene: TRBJ2-7
abundance: .

CDR3nt: TGTGCCAGCATATCCTTTAAACAGGGGGCGGCGAACACTGAAGCTTTCTTT
CDR3aa: CASISFKQGAANTEAFF
v_gene: TRBV6-5
d_gene: TRBD1
j_gene: TRBJ1-1
abundance: .

CDR3nt: TGTGCCAGCTTCGGACAGCCTTTCGATGGCTACACCTTC
CDR3aa: CASFGQPFDGYTF
v_gene: TRBV6-1
d_gene: .
j_gene: TRBJ1-2
abundance: .

CDR3nt: TGTGCCAGCAGCTTAAGAGAGGATCAGCCCCAGCATTTT
CDR3aa: CASSLREDQPQHF
v_gene: TRBV7-6
d_gene: .
j_gene: TRBJ1-5
abundance: many

CDR3nt: TGTGCCAGCAGTCCTTCTGGGGGGGCTTTATACAATGAGCAGTTCTTC
CDR3aa: CASSPSGGALYNEQFF
v_gene: TRBV7-9
d_gene: .
j_gene: TRBJ2-1
abundance: .

CDR3nt: TGCGCCAGCAGCCACCATAGCGGGGGAGGCACAGATACGCAGTATTTT
CDR3aa: CASSHHSGGGTDTQYF
v_gene: TRBV4-1
d_gene: TRBD2
j_gene: TRBJ2-3
abundance: .

CDR3nt: TGTGCCAGCAGCTCCCTTGGACAGACAGATACGCAGTATTTT
CDR3aa: CASSSLGQTDTQYF
v_gene: TRBV7-8
d_gene: .
j_gene: TRBJ2-3
abundance: many

CDR3nt: TGTGCCAGCAGCTTATCCTGGGACCTCAGAAGGGATGAAAAACTGTTTTTT
CDR3aa: CASSLSWDLRRDEKLFF
v_gene: TRBV7-6
d_gene: .
j_gene: TRBJ1-4
abundance: few

CDR3nt: TGTGCCAGCAGTTACTCGACGCGGACCCAAGAGACCCAGTACTTC
CDR3aa: CASSYSTRTQETQYF
v_gene: TRBV6-6
d_gene: .
j_gene: TRBJ2-5
abundance: few

CDR3nt: TGTGCCAGCAGTTACCAAGGACAGAACACAGATACGCAGTATTTT
CDR3aa: CASSYQGQNTDTQYF
v_gene: TRBV6-5
d_gene: .
j_gene: TRBJ2-3
abundance: few

CDR3nt: TGTGCCAGCAGCCATAGCGGGGGGGCCCTCTGGACAGATACGCAGTATTTT
CDR3aa: CASSHSGGALWTDTQYF
v_gene: TRBV5-4
d_gene: TRBD2
j_gene: TRBJ2-3
abundance: .

CDR3nt: TGTGCCAGCAGTGAAGTTGGGGAGAGCTCCTACAATGAGCAGTTCTTC
CDR3aa: CASSEVGESSYNEQFF
v_gene: TRBV6-1
d_gene: .
j_gene: TRBJ2-1
abundance: .

CDR3nt: TGTGCCAGCAGCTCCGCTGAAGCCTACGAGCAGTACTTC
CDR3aa: CASSSAEAYEQYF
v_gene: TRBV7-9
d_gene: .
j_gene: TRBJ2-7
abundance: .

CDR3nt: TGTGCCACCTCGGCGCAGGGCATAGGCTATGGCTACACCTTC
CDR3aa: CATSAQGIGYGYTF
v_gene: TRBV19
d_gene: .
j_gene: TRBJ1-2
abundance: .

CDR3nt: TGTGCCAGCAGCGCCAGGGGGGGAGCCCTCTCCTACAATGAGCAGTTCTTC
CDR3aa: CASSARGGALSYNEQFF
v_gene: TRBV7-6
d_gene: .
j_gene: TRBJ2-1
abundance: many

CDR3nt: TGTGCCAGCAGTTACTCGCTACTTAACACAGATACGCAGTATTTT
CDR3aa: CASSYSLLNTDTQYF
v_gene: TRBV6-2/TRBV6-3
d_gene: .
j_gene: TRBJ2-3
abundance: few

CDR3nt: TGCAGTGCTAGAGGGCCCCTACCGGGATCAAGGGTTGTAGATCAGCCCCAGCATTTT
CDR3aa: CSARGPLPGSRVVDQPQHF
v_gene: TRBV20-1
d_gene: .
j_gene: TRBJ1-5
abundance: .

CDR3nt: TGTGCCAGCAGTTTTCTTTTAGCTCTCTATGAGCAGTTCTTC
CDR3aa: CASSFLLALYEQFF
v_gene: TRBV28
d_gene: .
j_gene: TRBJ2-1
abundance: .

CDR3nt: TGTGCCAGCAGTTCTCCTAGCGGGGGATCCTACAATGAGCAGTTCTTC
CDR3aa: CASSSPSGGSYNEQFF
v_gene: TRBV28
d_gene: TRBD2
j_gene: TRBJ2-1
abundance: .

CDR3nt: TGTGCCAGCAGTTACCCTGCTTCTCCGGGGGGAACTCCCTCCTACAATGAGCAGTTCTTC
CDR3aa: CASSYPASPGGTPSYNEQFF
v_gene: TRBV6-2/TRBV6-3
d_gene: TRBD2
j_gene: TRBJ2-1
abundance: .

CDR3nt: TGTGCCAGCAGCTTAACGCCTAGGGAGGAAGCCAAAAACATTCAGTACTTC
CDR3aa: CASSLTPREEAKNIQYF
v_gene: TRBV7-3
d_gene: .
j_gene: TRBJ2-4
abundance: .

CDR3nt: TGTGCCAGCAGCCGTGGGTGGCCGAATTCACCCCTCCACTTT
CDR3aa: CASSRGWPNSPLHF
v_gene: TRBV7-9
d_gene: .
j_gene: TRBJ1-6
abundance: .

CDR3nt: TGTGCCAGCAGTTTTCCTACCGTGAAACTAGGGGAAAAACTGTTTTTT
CDR3aa: CASSFPTVKLGEKLFF
v_gene: TRBV28
d_gene: .
j_gene: TRBJ1-4
abundance: few